Sequencing of this TCR beta chain was carried out in a study of brain T cells in children with intractable seizures (dated by TCRdb to about 2021). For context, the study as a whole: Resected brain tissue from about 50 pediatric epilepsy surgery cases was first screened for immune gene transcripts using a NanoString immunology panel. About 70% of the 12 selected surgery cases also had pre-surgery blood sequenced, which left four cases with brain tissue only. Study-wide conclusions, independent of this receptor: Because sequencing depth was different between pre-surgery and post-surgery blood, clones absent from the pre-surgery sample may reflect undersampling. Viral specificity was inferred solely from CDR3 sequence similarity, and the HCMV serostatus of the patients was not known.

The immunoSEQ assay was applied to genomic DNA to generate the TCR beta chain sequences. As for the authors' bioinformatics: CDR3 sequences that did not begin with the conserved framework cysteine at position 104 were removed by hand. Clonality was calculated as one minus the normalized Shannon's Diversity Index, with values ranging from 0 (maximal diversity) to 1 (oligoclonal). To check whether a given CDR3 had different frequencies in two samples, for example brain versus blood, chi-squared comparison-of-proportions tests were used. Public clonotypes were found by searching immuneACCESS, and the VDJdb browser was used to assess similarity to known antiviral clonotypes. Held by TCRdb, this immuneACCESS table contains in-frame sequences only and omits some clones. Under half of the omission traces to an unresolved V gene where checked; the cause of the rest is unknown. Clone size and V and J calls were adopted from that table, with D and trimming inferred from the DNA. The sample table shows fewer than 150,000 clones, and 85% to 95% are seen once. The ten most abundant clones make up about 4% of the sample.

Turning to this clone: Its antigen has not been determined. Base qualities were left out, and no much larger clone turns up one base away.

The meaning of the sample's time point label: resected brain tissue, or blood drawn just prior to surgery. The surgery cases with the highest brain T cell transcript signatures were chosen for TCR beta chain sequencing of brain tissue, and also of blood when blood was available. Before surgery, patients had received at least one anti-epileptic drug. TCR-sequenced patients were children with drug-resistant epilepsy due to tuberous sclerosis complex, focal cortical dysplasia, Rasmussen encephalitis or hemimegalencephaly. The blood samples were collected right before the epilepsy surgery. The Monarch genomic DNA purification kit was used to extract bulk genomic DNA from unsorted brain tissue and from whole blood. The sequenced sample was peripheral blood, obtained at surgery. The sequence was obtained from a boy younger than two with hemimegalencephaly and intractable seizures.

The CDR3 region: CASSEGLAGGGDTQYF. The base sequence is TGTGCCAGCAGTGAGGGACTAGCGGGAGGGGGGGATACGCAGTATTTT. The sequence joins TRBV6-4 to TRBJ2-3, with 16 junctional bases fitting TRBD2. Trimming accounts for 3 bases at V and 6 bases at J, while the number of junction bases matched to no gene is 3. As encoded in the germline V gene, CDR1 is MRHNA while CDR2 is SNTAGT. The CDR3 runs 16 residues from the cysteine to the phenylalanine. Only the CDR3 DNA stays, 48 bases, in frame from base 1.